Each of the 29 T cell receptor beta chains below was sequenced from the same sample in a study of CD8 T cell repertoires and HIV-1 epitope variants. Their recognized antigens are unknown. Method: immunoSEQ multiplex PCR; TCRdb's copy keeps in-frame clones and lacks some. The data contain about 5,600 clones, just over 65% of them seen just once; the ten biggest clones take up 41%. Sequenced input: cultured CD8+ T cells derived from PBMCs. The receptor set was obtained from a male donor with HIV.

The J gene is TRBJ2-5, the V gene TRBV7-8; 12 positions agree with TRBD2. The CDR3 runs to 15 residues. Looked up from germline, CDR1 is SGHVS and CDR2 is FQNEAQ. V lost 7 bases to trimming and J lost 4 bases; unmatched junction nucleotides: 7. CDR3 bases: TGTGCCAGCACCAGGACTAGCGGGGTTCGAGAGACCCAGTACTTC. This encodes CASTRTSGVRETQYF.

This clone was counted a few times. The chain uses TRBV19 and TRBJ2-7, with D uncertain. Trimming removed 4 bases from V and 2 bases from J, with 12 bases in between. The CDR3 has 14 residues. CDR1 and CDR2 from the germline V gene are LNHDA and SQIVND (reference sequence). CDR3 region: CASSKTSPTYEQYF. The CDR3 DNA reads as TGTGCCAGTAGTAAAACATCCCCAACCTACGAGCAGTACTTC.

The V gene is TRBV19, the J gene TRBJ2-5, with TRBD1 matching over 7 bases. Looked up from germline, CDR1 is LNHDA and CDR2 is SQIVND (reference sequence). The CDR3 length is 14 residues. V dropped 3 bases and J dropped 5; count of bases not matched to a gene: 6. As DNA, the CDR3 is TGTGCCAGTAGTATTAGACAGGGTTCGGAGACCCAGTACTTC. It is translated as CASSIRQGSETQYF.

The chain uses TRBV9 and TRBJ2-7; the match to TRBD1 covers 7 bases. Germline values: CDR1 SGDLS, CDR2 YYNGEE. V lost 4 bases, J lost 5 bases, and 6 bases stayed unmatched. CDR3 size: 13 residues. The CDR3 here is CASSRTGGHEQYF. CDR3 nucleotides: TGTGCCAGCAGCCGGACAGGTGGCCACGAGCAGTACTTC. Using reference TRBV9 and TRBJ2-7 for the parts outside the CDR3, the full variable domain is DSGVTQTPKHLITATGQRVTLRCSPRSGDLSVYWYQQSLDQGLQFLIQYYNGEERAKGNILERFSAQQFPDLHSELNLSSLELGDSALYFCASSRTGGHEQYFGPGTRLTVT.

V gene TRBV18 combines with J gene TRBJ2-1, with TRBD2 identical over 12 bases. The CDR3 is 15 residues long. V lost 6 bases to trimming and J lost 5 bases; unmatched junction nucleotides: 5. Germline V lookup: CDR1 KGHSH, CDR2 LQKENI. CDR3 sequence reads: CASSLAGGPDNEQFF. CDR3 nucleotide sequence: TGTGCCAGCTCGCTAGCGGGGGGGCCGGACAATGAGCAGTTCTTC. Drawing the rest from reference TRBV18 and TRBJ2-1, the complete variable domain is NAGVMQNPRHLVRRRGQEARLRCSPMKGHSHVYWYRQLPEEGLKFMVYLQKENIIDESGMPKERFSAEFPKEGPSILRIQQVVRGDSAAYFCASSLAGGPDNEQFFGPGTRLTVL.

This chain connects TRBV5-1 to TRBJ1-3; possibly TRBD1 for D (6 bases). In germline, CDR1 is SGHRS, CDR2 YFSETQ. The CDR3 totals 13 residues. Trimming cost V 8 bases and J 7 bases, with 16 bases left between them. DNA for the CDR3: TGCGCCAGTAGGGACACTGAAAGGAACACCATATATTTT. Protein sequence: CASRDTERNTIYF.

The chain combines TRBV6-5 with TRBJ2-1, with TRBD2 matching over 13 bases. Germline values: CDR1 MNHEY, CDR2 SVGAGI. V lost 6 bases, J lost 7 bases, and 6 bases stayed unmatched. CDR3 length equals 15 residues. Here the CDR3 reads CASSHTSGRANEQFF. In nucleotides, the CDR3 is TGTGCCAGCAGCCACACTAGCGGGAGGGCAAATGAGCAGTTCTTC.

This clone was picked up a small number of times. V is TRBV2 and J is TRBJ1-4; TRBD1 agrees at 9 bases. CDR1 and CDR2 from the germline V gene are SNHLY and FYNNEI. The CDR3 loop spans 20 amino acids. With V trimmed by 4 bases and J by 2 bases, 17 bases remained unmatched. The DNA for the CDR3 is TGTGCCAGCAGTGGTGGACGACAGGGGGTTTCGCGTGTTACTAATGAAAAACTGTTTTTT. Amino acid sequence: CASSGGRQGVSRVTNEKLFF.

This clone was detected only a few times. The chain links TRBV4-3 to TRBJ2-2, with D perhaps TRBD1 (6 bases). V was clipped by 1 base and J by 6 bases, with 18 bases between them. Germline CDR1 and CDR2: LGHNA and YSLEER. The CDR3 is 17 amino acids. The CDR3 sequence is CASSQVPFRGGAGELFF. CDR3 DNA sequence: TGCGCCAGCAGCCAAGTCCCCTTCCGAGGGGGAGCCGGGGAGCTGTTTTTT.

This clone was counted only a few times. The chain combines TRBV7-9 with TRBJ1-2; possible D gene TRBD1, 5 bases. Trimming pared 5 bases from V and 2 bases from J, leaving 12 bases between. Germline-derived CDR1 and CDR2 are SEHNR and FQNEAQ (reference sequence). The CDR3 is 14 amino acids. CDR3 bases: TGTGCCAGCAGCCCCGCCGGGGGGAACTATGGCTACACCTTC. It translates to CASSPAGGNYGYTF.

The chain couples TRBV5-6 to TRBJ2-7; 7 bases agree with TRBD1. This CDR3 has 13 residues. Trimming took 5 bases from V and 0 from J; bases not matched to a gene: 2. CDR1 is SGHDT, CDR2 YYEEEE, per germline. The DNA of the CDR3 is TGTGCCAGCAGTTGGGACAGCTCCTACGAGCAGTACTTC. It translates to CASSWDSSYEQYF.

The chain carries TRBV11-2 and TRBJ2-6, with D uncertain. CDR1 is SGHAT and CDR2 is FQNNGV in the germline V gene. The V end was cut by 3 bases, the J end by 2 bases, with 2 bases between. This CDR3 is built from 13 residues. The CDR3 here is CASSFAGANVLTF. In nucleotides, the CDR3 is TGTGCCAGCAGCTTCGCTGGGGCCAACGTCCTGACTTTC.

This clone has only a few counts. The rearrangement uses TRBV11-2 and TRBJ1-1; D ambiguous. CDR3 length: 14 residues. The germline V and J ends were trimmed by 1 base and 0 bases, with 6 bases remaining between them. The germline gives CDR1 SGHAT, CDR2 FQNNGV. This CDR3 reads CASSLGNMNTEAFF. In DNA, the CDR3 is TGTGCCAGCAGCTTAGGGAATATGAACACTGAAGCTTTCTTT.

The J gene is TRBJ2-1, the V gene TRBV7-9; TRBD2 is a possible D gene (6 bases). The CDR3 loop spans 13 amino acids. Germline V gene lookup returns CDR1 SEHNR and CDR2 FQNEAQ (reference sequence). V dropped 5 bases and J dropped 7 bases, with 12 bases sitting between them. CDR3 DNA: TGTGCCAGCAGCCACGGGACTGAGAATGAGCAGTTCTTC. Protein: CASSHGTENEQFF.

This clone was seen a few times. The genes are TRBV2 and TRBJ2-2, with no clear D. In germline, CDR1 is SNHLY, CDR2 FYNNEI. This CDR3 contains 15 residues. Between the trimmed V and J ends, which lost 7 bases and 0 bases, there was a span of 12 bases. The CDR3 protein is CASKSTYANTGELFF. The CDR3 DNA sequence: TGTGCCAGCAAGTCAACATACGCGAACACCGGGGAGCTGTTTTTT. The full variable domain, in which reference TRBV2 and TRBJ2-2 provide the parts outside the CDR3, is EPEVTQTPSHQVTQMGQEVILRCVPISNHLYFYWYRQILGQKVEFLVSFYNNEISEKSEIFDDQFSVERPDGSNFTLKIRSTKLEDSAMYFCASKSTYANTGELFFGEGSRLTVL.

The chain carries TRBV27 and TRBJ2-7; D call uncertain. V was trimmed by 2 bases and J by 6 bases, leaving 5 bases between them. This CDR3 is 11 amino acids long. CDR1 is MNHEY and CDR2 is SMNVEV in the germline V gene (reference sequence). The CDR3 DNA follows: TGTGCCAGCAGTTTAGGTACCGAGCAGTACTTC. Translating gives CASSLGTEQYF.

The chain joins TRBV4-1 to TRBJ2-3; D may be TRBD2 (7 bases). CDR3 length: 15 residues. V was clipped by 1 base and J by 6 bases, with 14 bases between them. Germline V CDR1 and CDR2: MGHRA, YSYEKL. CDR3 nucleotide sequence: TGCGCCAGCAGCCAAGGAGGGGGGGGCGCGGATACGCAGTATTTT. The encoded protein is CASSQGGGGADTQYF.

The rearrangement joins TRBV11-2 to TRBJ1-3; 8 bases are a match to TRBD1. In germline, CDR1 is SGHAT, CDR2 FQNNGV. Unmatched junction bases numbered 2, after V lost 1 base and J lost 0 bases. The CDR3 spans 16 residues. This CDR3 is CASSLGTGLSGNTIYF. Here the CDR3 DNA reads TGTGCCAGCAGCTTAGGGACAGGGCTCTCTGGAAACACCATATATTTT.

This chain uses TRBV27 with TRBJ2-2, with 7 nucleotides matching TRBD1. Germline V gene sequence: CDR1 MNHEY, CDR2 SMNVEV (reference sequence). Trimming took 5 bases from V and 4 from J; bases not matched to a gene: 10. The CDR3 totals 16 residues. For the CDR3, the DNA is TGTGCCAGCAGTCCCCGTTCGACAGGGATCACCGGGGAGCTGTTTTTT. As protein: CASSPRSTGITGELFF.

This chain uses TRBV27 with TRBJ2-2; TRBD2 matches at 10 bases. The CDR3 sequence is 18 residues long. Germline lookup yields CDR1 MNHEY and CDR2 SMNVEV (reference sequence). Unmatched junction bases numbered 10, after V lost 4 bases and J lost 2 bases. DNA of the CDR3: TGTGCCAGCAGTTCAACGACAACTAGCGGGAACAACACCGGGGAGCTGTTTTTT. Its protein is CASSSTTTSGNNTGELFF.

V usage is TRBV5-1 and J usage is TRBJ2-1; D call uncertain. The CDR3 spans 15 residues. Germline V CDR1 and CDR2: SGHRS, YFSETQ. The V end lost 0 bases, the J end lost 2 bases, and 9 bases lay between the germline ends. The chain's CDR3 is CASSLEGETYNEQFF. DNA for the CDR3: TGCGCCAGCAGCTTGGAAGGAGAGACCTACAATGAGCAGTTCTTC.

The V gene is TRBV7-8, the J gene TRBJ1-1; no reliable D call. The CDR3 runs 15 residues. Looked up from germline, CDR1 is SGHVS and CDR2 is FQNEAQ. The V end was cut by 5 bases, the J end by 7 bases, with 20 bases between. The CDR3 protein is CASSPGLGGVGEAFF. The CDR3 DNA is TGTGCCAGCAGCCCCGGCCTCGGTGGAGTAGGTGAAGCTTTCTTT.

This sequence joins TRBV5-6 and TRBJ1-2; D unclear. Per the germline V gene, CDR1 is SGHDT and CDR2 is YYEEEE. Deletions cut 4 bases from V and 4 bases from J, with 11 bases between. The CDR3 consists of 13 residues. The CDR3 coding sequence is TGTGCCAGCAGCGAAGGGCCTCTCTATGGCTACACCTTC. Translated: CASSEGPLYGYTF.

The rearrangement joins TRBV4-1 to TRBJ1-5; D possibly corresponds to TRBD1 (6 bases). Trimming took off 1 base at V and 6 bases at J, with 13 bases between the two ends. Germline CDR1 is MGHRA and CDR2 is YSYEKL. The CDR3 totals 15 residues. In nucleotides, the CDR3 is TGCGCCAGCAGCCAAGTTCACAGGGCCGGTCAGCCCCAGCATTTT. Residues: CASSQVHRAGQPQHF.

This clone was counted only a few times. This chain uses TRBV9 with TRBJ1-1, with D tentatively TRBD1 (6 bases). This CDR3 is built from 14 residues. The V gene lost 1 base and the J gene lost 3 bases, with 10 bases spanning the gap. Germline lookup yields CDR1 SGDLS and CDR2 YYNGEE. The CDR3 DNA follows: TGTGCCAGCAGCGTAAGGGGGGACGACACTGAAGCTTTCTTT. It codes for CASSVRGDDTEAFF.

The V call is TRBV7-9, the J call TRBJ2-7; possible D gene TRBD2, 6 bases. The length of the CDR3 is 16 residues. Germline values: CDR1 SEHNR, CDR2 FQNEAQ (reference sequence). Trimming pared 2 bases from V and 2 bases from J, leaving 16 bases between. The CDR3 loop is CASSLTSGTFAYEQYF. CDR3 coding DNA: TGTGCCAGCAGCTTAACCTCAGGGACTTTCGCCTACGAGCAGTACTTC.

The chain links TRBV4-2 to TRBJ2-7; perhaps TRBD1 as D (6 bases). V was cut by 4 bases and J by 3 bases, with 10 bases left in between. This CDR3 is built from 13 residues. Germline V CDR1 and CDR2: LGHNA, YNFKEQ. The CDR3 sequence is CASSLLQGYEQYF. CDR3 bases: TGTGCCAGCAGCCTCCTACAGGGCTACGAGCAGTACTTC.

The rearrangement joins TRBV7-8 to TRBJ2-3; no definite D call. Germline V lookup: CDR1 SGHVS, CDR2 FQNEAQ. Trimming removed 2 bases from V and 4 bases from J, with 10 bases in between. CDR3 length: 14 amino acids. The CDR3 DNA is TGTGCCAGCAGCTTACCGGGTCCCGCAGATACGCAGTATTTT. Protein: CASSLPGPADTQYF.

The V and J genes are TRBV19 and TRBJ2-2; 7 nucleotides match TRBD1. CDR1 and CDR2 from the germline V gene are LNHDA and SQIVND (reference sequence). This CDR3 comprises 15 residues. The ends lost 3 bases at V and 6 bases at J; junction bases unmatched: 7. The CDR3 sequence is CASSMSTGKAGELFF. The CDR3 DNA is TGTGCCAGTAGTATGTCGACAGGGAAAGCCGGGGAGCTGTTTTTT.